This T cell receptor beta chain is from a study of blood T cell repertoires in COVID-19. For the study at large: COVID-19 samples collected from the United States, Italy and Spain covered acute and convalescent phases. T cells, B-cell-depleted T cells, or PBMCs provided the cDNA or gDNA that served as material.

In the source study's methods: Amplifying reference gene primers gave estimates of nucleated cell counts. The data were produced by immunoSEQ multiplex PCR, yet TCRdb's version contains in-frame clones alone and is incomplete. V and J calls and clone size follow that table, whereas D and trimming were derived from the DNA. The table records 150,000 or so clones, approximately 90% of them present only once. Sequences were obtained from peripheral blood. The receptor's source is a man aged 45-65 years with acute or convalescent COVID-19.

Written as DNA, the CDR3 is TGTGCCAGCAGCCGGACTAGCGGACCTACGGGGAAGACCCAGTACTTC. Protein product: CASSRTSGPTGKTQYF. V usage is TRBV5-8 and J usage is TRBJ2-5, with 10 bases that match TRBD2. CDR3 length: 16 amino acids. V shed 4 bases and J 6 bases; nucleotides not matched to a gene: 12. In germline, CDR1 is SGHTS, CDR2 YDEGEE.